Sequencing of this T cell receptor beta chain was carried out in a study of T cells in tumors after PD-1 blockade. V lost 3 bases, J lost 9 bases, and 7 bases stayed unmatched. CDR3 length equals 14 residues. Germline CDR1 DFQATT, CDR2 SNEGSKA (reference sequence). With regard to this clone: The target antigen is unknown. Other DNA sequences in this sample translate to the same CDR3.

Using immunoSEQ multiplex PCR, the repertoire was profiled, and TCRdb retains in-frame clones only, with some absent. The data show roughly 48,000 clones, 81% seen once. Study-level points and caveats: Peripheral recruitment is suggested, as some novel exhausted tumor clones were in pre-treatment blood.

The receptor was derived from a human donor with basal cell carcinoma. V usage is TRBV20-1 and J usage is TRBJ2-1; 11 bases fit TRBD2. Sample: PBMCs, taken before anti-PD-1 treatment. The CDR3 loop reads CSASSSGGAGEQFF. For the CDR3, the DNA is TGCAGTGCTAGTAGTAGCGGGGGGGCGGGTGAGCAGTTCTTC.